This is a list of T cell receptor beta chains from one sample in a study of cytomegalovirus exposure and HLA in healthy donors. Repertoires were generated with immunoSEQ multiplex PCR, while TCRdb's copy carries only in-frame clones and drops some. The sample has roughly 97,000 clones, approximately 76% seen once. Sequencing was done on a sample of PBMCs. These TCRs come from a young woman in good health and CMV-seropositive. Each CDR3 is given with its conserved first and last residue. Each record gives: clone size, D gene, V gene, J gene, CDR3 protein, CDR3 DNA. The D gene is left open where the match is weak. The size field is filled for only some rows; it gives once, few, many or a size class.

clone_size: -
d_call: TRBD1
v_call: TRBV4-1
j_call: TRBJ1-1
cdr3_aa: CASSPRQGHTEAFF
cdr3_nt: TGCGCCAGCAGCCCACGACAGGGGCACACTGAAGCTTTCTTT

clone_size: -
d_call: -
v_call: TRBV5-5
j_call: TRBJ1-4
cdr3_aa: CASSLWTYATNEKLFF
cdr3_nt: TGTGCCAGCAGCCTGTGGACATATGCAACTAATGAAAAACTGTTTTTT

clone_size: -
d_call: -
v_call: TRBV30
j_call: TRBJ2-2
cdr3_aa: CAWSVNTHGELFF
cdr3_nt: TGTGCCTGGAGTGTAAACACCCACGGGGAGCTGTTTTTT

clone_size: -
d_call: -
v_call: TRBV5-1
j_call: TRBJ1-4
cdr3_aa: CASSLAGGLGEKLFF
cdr3_nt: TGCGCCAGCAGCTTGGCCGGAGGTCTCGGTGAAAAACTGTTTTTT

clone_size: -
d_call: -
v_call: TRBV18
j_call: TRBJ2-3
cdr3_aa: CASSPPQTGYGGTDTQYF
cdr3_nt: TGTGCCAGCTCACCCCCCCAAACAGGGTATGGGGGCACAGATACGCAGTATTTT

clone_size: few
d_call: TRBD1
v_call: TRBV10-2
j_call: TRBJ1-5
cdr3_aa: CASSPQGGQPQHF
cdr3_nt: TGCGCCAGCAGTCCACAGGGGGGTCAGCCCCAGCATTTT

clone_size: -
d_call: -
v_call: TRBV15
j_call: TRBJ2-1
cdr3_aa: CATSPWRDSYNEQFF
cdr3_nt: TGTGCCACCAGCCCATGGAGGGACAGTTACAATGAGCAGTTCTTC

clone_size: -
d_call: TRBD1
v_call: TRBV7-2
j_call: TRBJ2-7
cdr3_aa: CASSLGGQALYEQYF
cdr3_nt: TGTGCCAGCAGCTTAGGCGGACAGGCCCTCTACGAGCAGTACTTC

clone_size: -
d_call: TRBD2
v_call: TRBV28
j_call: TRBJ2-3
cdr3_aa: CASSLIQRGLSTDTQYF
cdr3_nt: TGTGCCAGCAGTTTAATCCAGCGGGGGCTTAGCACAGATACGCAGTATTTT

clone_size: -
d_call: -
v_call: TRBV6-5
j_call: TRBJ1-1
cdr3_aa: CASSYYPNTEAFF
cdr3_nt: TGTGCCAGCAGTTATTATCCCAACACTGAAGCTTTCTTT

clone_size: -
d_call: TRBD2
v_call: TRBV29-1
j_call: TRBJ2-3
cdr3_aa: CSVEAGVGTDTQYF
cdr3_nt: TGCAGCGTGGAAGCGGGAGTTGGCACAGATACGCAGTATTTT